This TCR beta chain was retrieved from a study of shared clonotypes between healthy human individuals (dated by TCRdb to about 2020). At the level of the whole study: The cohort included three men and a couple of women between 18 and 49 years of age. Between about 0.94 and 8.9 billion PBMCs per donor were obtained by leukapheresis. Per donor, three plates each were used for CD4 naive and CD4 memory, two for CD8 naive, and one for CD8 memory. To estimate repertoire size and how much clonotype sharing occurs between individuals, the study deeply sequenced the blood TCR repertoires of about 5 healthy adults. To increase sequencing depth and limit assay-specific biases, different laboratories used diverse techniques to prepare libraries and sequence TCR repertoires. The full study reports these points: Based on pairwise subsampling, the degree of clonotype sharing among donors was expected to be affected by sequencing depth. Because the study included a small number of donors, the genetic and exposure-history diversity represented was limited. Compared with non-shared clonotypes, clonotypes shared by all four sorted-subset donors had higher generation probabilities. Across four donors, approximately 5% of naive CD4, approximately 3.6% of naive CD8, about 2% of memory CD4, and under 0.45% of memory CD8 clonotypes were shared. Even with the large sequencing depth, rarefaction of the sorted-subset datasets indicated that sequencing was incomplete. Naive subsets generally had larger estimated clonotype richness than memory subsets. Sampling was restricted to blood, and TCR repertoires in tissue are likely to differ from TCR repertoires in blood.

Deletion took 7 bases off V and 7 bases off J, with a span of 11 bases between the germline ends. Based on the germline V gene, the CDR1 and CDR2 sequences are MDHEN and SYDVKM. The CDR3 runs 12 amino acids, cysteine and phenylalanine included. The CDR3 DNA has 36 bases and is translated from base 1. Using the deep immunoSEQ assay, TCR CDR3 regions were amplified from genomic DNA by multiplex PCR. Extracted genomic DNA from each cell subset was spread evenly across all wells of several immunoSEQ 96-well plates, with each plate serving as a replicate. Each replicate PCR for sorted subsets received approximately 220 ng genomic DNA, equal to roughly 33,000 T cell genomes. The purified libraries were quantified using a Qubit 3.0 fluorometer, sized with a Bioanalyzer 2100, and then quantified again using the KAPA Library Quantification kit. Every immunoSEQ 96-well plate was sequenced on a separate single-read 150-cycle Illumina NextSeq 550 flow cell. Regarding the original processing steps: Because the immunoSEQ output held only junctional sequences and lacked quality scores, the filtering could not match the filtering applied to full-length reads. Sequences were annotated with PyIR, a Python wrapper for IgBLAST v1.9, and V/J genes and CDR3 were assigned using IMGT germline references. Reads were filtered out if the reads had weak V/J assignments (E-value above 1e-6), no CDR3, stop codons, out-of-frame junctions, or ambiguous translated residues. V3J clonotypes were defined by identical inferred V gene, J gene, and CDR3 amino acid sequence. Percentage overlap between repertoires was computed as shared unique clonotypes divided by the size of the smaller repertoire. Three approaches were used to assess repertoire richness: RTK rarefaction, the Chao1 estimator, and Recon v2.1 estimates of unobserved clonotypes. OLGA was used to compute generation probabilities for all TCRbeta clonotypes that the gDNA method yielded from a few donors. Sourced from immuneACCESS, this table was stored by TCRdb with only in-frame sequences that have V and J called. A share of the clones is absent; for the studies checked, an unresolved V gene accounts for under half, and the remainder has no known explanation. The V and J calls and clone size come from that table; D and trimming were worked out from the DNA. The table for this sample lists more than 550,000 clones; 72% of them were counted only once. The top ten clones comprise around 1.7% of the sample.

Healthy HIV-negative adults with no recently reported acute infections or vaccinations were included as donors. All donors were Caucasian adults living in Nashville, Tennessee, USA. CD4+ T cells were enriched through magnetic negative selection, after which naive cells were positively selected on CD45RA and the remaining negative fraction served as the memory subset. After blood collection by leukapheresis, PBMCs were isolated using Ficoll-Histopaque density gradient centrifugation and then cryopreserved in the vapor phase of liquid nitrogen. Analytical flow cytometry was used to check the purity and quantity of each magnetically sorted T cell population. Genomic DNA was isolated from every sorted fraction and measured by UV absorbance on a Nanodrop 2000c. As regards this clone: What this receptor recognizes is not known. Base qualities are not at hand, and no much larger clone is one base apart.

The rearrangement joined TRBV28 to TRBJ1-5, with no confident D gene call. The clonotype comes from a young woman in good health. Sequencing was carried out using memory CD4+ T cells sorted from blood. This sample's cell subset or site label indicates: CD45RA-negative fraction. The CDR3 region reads CASNHQRQPQHF. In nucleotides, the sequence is TGTGCCAGCAACCATCAACGACAGCCCCAGCATTTT.